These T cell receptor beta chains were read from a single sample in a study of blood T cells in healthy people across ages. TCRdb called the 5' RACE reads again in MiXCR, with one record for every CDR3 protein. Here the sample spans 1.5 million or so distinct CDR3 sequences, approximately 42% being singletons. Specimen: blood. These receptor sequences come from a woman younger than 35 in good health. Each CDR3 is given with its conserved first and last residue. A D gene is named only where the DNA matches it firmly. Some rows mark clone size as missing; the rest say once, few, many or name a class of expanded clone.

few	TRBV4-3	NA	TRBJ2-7	CASSQDAAGLSYEQYF	TGCGCCAGCAGCCAAGACGCAGCGGGTCTCTCCTACGAGCAGTACTTC
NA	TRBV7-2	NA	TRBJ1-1	CASSLAVGTVTEAFF	TGTGCCAGCAGCTTAGCGGTAGGGACGGTCACTGAAGCTTTCTTT
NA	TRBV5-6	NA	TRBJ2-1	CASSSLGNPYEQFF	TGTGCCAGCAGCTCACTAGGAAACCCCTACGAGCAGTTCTTC
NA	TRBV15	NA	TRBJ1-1	CATSRANMGFRGTEAFF	TGTGCCACCAGCAGAGCTAATATGGGTTTTCGGGGAACTGAAGCTTTCTTT
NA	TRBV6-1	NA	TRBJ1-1	CASGVFHTEAFF	TGTGCCAGCGGGGTGTTTCACACTGAAGCTTTCTTT
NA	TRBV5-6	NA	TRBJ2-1	CASSPGTEPYNEQFF	TGTGCCAGCAGCCCGGGGACGGAACCCTACAATGAGCAGTTCTTC
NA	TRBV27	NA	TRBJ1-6	CACRGQNSPLHF	TGTGCCTGCCGTGGGCAAAATTCACCCCTCCACTTT
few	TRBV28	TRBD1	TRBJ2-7	CASSSSGTGGRYEQYF	TGTGCCAGCAGTTCGTCCGGGACAGGGGGACGCTACGAGCAGTACTTC
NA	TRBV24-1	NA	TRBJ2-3	CATSEPNGDTQYF	TGTGCCACCAGTGAGCCAAACGGAGATACGCAGTATTTT
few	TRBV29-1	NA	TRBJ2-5	CSARTALEETQYF	TGCAGCGCTAGGACAGCATTGGAGGAGACCCAGTACTTC
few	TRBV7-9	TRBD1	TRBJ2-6	CASSSVIGTGGFGANVLTF	TGTGCCAGCAGCTCCGTTATCGGGACAGGGGGCTTTGGGGCCAACGTCCTGACTTTC
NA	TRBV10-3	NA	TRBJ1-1	CAISEPQNTEAFF	TGTGCCATCAGTGAACCCCAGAACACTGAAGCTTTCTTT
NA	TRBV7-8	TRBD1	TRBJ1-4	CASRSGQGPKLFF	TGTGCCAGCCGGTCCGGACAGGGACCAAAACTGTTTTTT
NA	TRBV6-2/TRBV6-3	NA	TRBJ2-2	CASSYLQVNTGELFF	TGTGCCAGCAGTTACCTACAGGTGAACACCGGGGAGCTGTTTTTT
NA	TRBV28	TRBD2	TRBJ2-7	CASSPLAGGGNEQYF	TGTGCCAGTAGTCCTCTAGCGGGAGGAGGAAATGAGCAGTACTTC
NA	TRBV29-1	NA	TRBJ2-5	CSCRLPQETQYF	TGCAGCTGCCGTCTGCCTCAAGAGACCCAGTACTTC
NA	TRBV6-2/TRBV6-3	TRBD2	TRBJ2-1	CASSYSIGLATITYNEQFF	TGTGCCAGCAGTTACTCGATAGGACTAGCGACGATAACCTACAATGAGCAGTTCTTC
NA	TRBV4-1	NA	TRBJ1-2	CASSQDSRRANYGYTF	TGCGCCAGCAGCCAAGATTCACGGCGGGCTAACTATGGCTACACCTTC
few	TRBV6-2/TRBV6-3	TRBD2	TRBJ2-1	CASSRSGSTNNEQFF	TGTGCCAGCAGCCGAAGCGGGAGTACCAACAATGAGCAGTTCTTC
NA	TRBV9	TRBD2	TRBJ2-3	CASSKPGGPRSTDTQYF	TGTGCCAGCAGCAAACCGGGAGGGCCCCGGAGCACAGATACGCAGTATTTT
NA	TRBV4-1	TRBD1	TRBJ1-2	CASSPTPTGLNGYTF	TGCGCCAGCAGCCCAACACCGACAGGGTTGAATGGCTACACCTTC
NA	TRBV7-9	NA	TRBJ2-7	CASKITGGAYEQYF	TGTGCCAGCAAAATAACAGGGGGGGCCTACGAGCAGTACTTC
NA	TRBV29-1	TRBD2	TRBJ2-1	CGVAGRTYNEQFF	TGCGGCGTTGCCGGGAGGACCTACAATGAGCAGTTCTTC
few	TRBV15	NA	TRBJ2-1	CATSRVRESNEQFF	TGTGCCACCAGCAGAGTTCGGGAGTCCAATGAGCAGTTCTTC
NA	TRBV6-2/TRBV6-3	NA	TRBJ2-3	CASSPVYGGRTDTQYF	TGTGCCAGCAGCCCTGTTTACGGGGGTCGGACAGATACGCAGTATTTT
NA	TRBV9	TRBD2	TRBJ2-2	CASSVDRGGYDTGELFF	TGTGCCAGCAGCGTAGATCGCGGGGGGTACGACACCGGGGAGCTGTTTTTT
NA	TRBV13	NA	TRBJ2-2	CASSPKPSAETNTGELFF	TGTGCCAGCAGCCCAAAACCCTCAGCGGAGACGAACACCGGGGAGCTGTTTTTT
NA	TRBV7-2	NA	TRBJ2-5	CASSPFHQETQYF	TGTGCCAGCAGCCCATTCCACCAAGAGACCCAGTACTTC
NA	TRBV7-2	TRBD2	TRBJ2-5	CASSLGLAGYVEQYF	TGTGCCAGCAGCTTGGGACTAGCGGGATACGTTGAGCAGTACTTC
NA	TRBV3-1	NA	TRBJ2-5	CASSQHFSGETQYF	TGTGCCAGCAGCCAACACTTTTCCGGGGAGACCCAGTACTTC
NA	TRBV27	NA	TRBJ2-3	CASSESAPTGLDTQYF	TGTGCCAGCAGTGAATCAGCCCCGACAGGATTAGATACGCAGTATTTT
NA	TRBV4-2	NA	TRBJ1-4	CASSPERVVTNEKLFF	TGTGCCAGCAGCCCTGAGAGGGTGGTGACTAATGAAAAACTGTTTTTT
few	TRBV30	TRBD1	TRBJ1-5	CAWTDRGNQPQHF	TGTGCCTGGACCGACAGGGGCAATCAGCCCCAGCATTTT
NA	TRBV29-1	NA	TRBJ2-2	CSVVGTTGELFF	TGCAGCGTAGTTGGGACAACCGGGGAGCTGTTTTTT
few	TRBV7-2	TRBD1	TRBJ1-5	CASSSRQGLPQHF	TGTGCCAGCAGCTCCCGACAGGGCCTACCCCAGCATTTT
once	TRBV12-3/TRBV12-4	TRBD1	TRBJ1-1	CASSSFGQGRTEAFF	TGTGCCAGCAGTAGCTTTGGACAGGGTAGGACTGAAGCTTTCTTT
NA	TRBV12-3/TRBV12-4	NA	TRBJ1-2	CASSLEVGGHTF	TGTGCCAGCAGTTTAGAAGTGGGGGGCCACACCTTC
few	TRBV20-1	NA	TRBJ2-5	CSARDGNQETQYF	TGCAGTGCAAGGGACGGAAACCAAGAGACCCAGTACTTC
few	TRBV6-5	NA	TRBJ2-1	CASSYSGQFRNEQFF	TGTGCCAGCAGTTACTCCGGACAGTTTAGGAATGAGCAGTTCTTC
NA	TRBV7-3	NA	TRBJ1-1	CASSLQGGTTEAFF	TGTGCCAGCAGCTTACAGGGAGGAACCACTGAAGCTTTCTTT
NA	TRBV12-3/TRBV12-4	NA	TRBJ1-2	CASTEGSYGYTF	TGTGCCAGCACCGAGGGGAGCTATGGCTACACCTTC
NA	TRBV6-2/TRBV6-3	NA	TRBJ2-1	CASSDRIHPEQFF	TGTGCCAGCAGCGACCGCATCCACCCTGAGCAGTTCTTC
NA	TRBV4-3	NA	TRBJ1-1	CASPRRFLTEAFF	TGCGCCAGCCCCAGGAGGTTTTTGACTGAAGCTTTCTTT
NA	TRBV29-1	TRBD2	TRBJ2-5	CSVGLGLTYQETQYF	TGCAGCGTTGGTTTGGGACTAACCTACCAAGAGACCCAGTACTTC